This T cell receptor (beta chain) stems from a study of vaccination and CD4 T cells after COVID-19. Documented time point: late sampling 161 to 241 days after vaccination in a few convalescent patients. Documented treatment: approximately 10-day PBMC culture with coronavirus spike peptide pools or control peptides (ViraFEST assay). Notes on this clonotype: Its antigen is not identified.

Cultured CD4+ T-cell DNA underwent Oncomine TCR Beta short-read sequencing. TCRdb reprocessed the PCR reads with MiXCR, giving one entry per CDR3 protein. This table holds 15,000 or so distinct CDR3 sequences, 45% to 65% found once. Germline V gives CDR1 SGHVS, CDR2 FQNEAQ. This CDR3 region has 15 residues. The V gene end was trimmed by 6 bases and the J gene end by 3 bases; junction bases not matched to a gene: 4. Material: CD4+ T cells from blood, cultured in vitro, obtained about 7 months after SARS-CoV-2 vaccination. The receptor comes from a human donor who had recovered from COVID-19. The chain carries TRBV7-8 and TRBJ2-5; 13 bases agree with TRBD2. CDR3 sequence reads: CASRVGTSGKETQYF. CDR3 bases: TGTGCCAGCAGGGTCGGGACTAGCGGGAAAGAGACCCAGTACTTC.